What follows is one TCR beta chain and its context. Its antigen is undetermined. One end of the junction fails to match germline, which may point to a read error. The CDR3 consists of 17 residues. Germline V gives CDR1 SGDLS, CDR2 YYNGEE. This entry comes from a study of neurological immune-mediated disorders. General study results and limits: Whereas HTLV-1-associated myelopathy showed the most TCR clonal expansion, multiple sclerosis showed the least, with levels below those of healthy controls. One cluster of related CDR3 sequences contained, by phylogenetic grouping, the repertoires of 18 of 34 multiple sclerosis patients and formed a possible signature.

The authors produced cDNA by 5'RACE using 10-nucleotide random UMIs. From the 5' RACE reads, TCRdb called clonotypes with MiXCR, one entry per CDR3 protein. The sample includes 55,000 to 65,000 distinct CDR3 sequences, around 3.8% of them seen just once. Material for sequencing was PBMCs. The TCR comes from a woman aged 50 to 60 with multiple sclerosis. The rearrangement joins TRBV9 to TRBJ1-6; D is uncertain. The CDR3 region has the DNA TGTGCCAGCAGCGTAGCCTACAGAGGATCCTATAATTCACCCCTCAACTTT. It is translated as CASSVAYRGSYNSPLNF.